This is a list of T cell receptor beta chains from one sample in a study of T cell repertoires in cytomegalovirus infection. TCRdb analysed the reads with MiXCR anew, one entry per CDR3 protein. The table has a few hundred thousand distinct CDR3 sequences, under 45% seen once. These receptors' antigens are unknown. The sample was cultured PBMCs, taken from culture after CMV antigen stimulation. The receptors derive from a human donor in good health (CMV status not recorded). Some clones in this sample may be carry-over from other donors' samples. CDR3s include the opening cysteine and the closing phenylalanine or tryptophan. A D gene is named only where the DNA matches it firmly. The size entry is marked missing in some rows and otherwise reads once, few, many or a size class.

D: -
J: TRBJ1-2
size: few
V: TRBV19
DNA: TGTGCCAGTAGTATAGGAGCTGGCTACACCTTC
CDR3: CASSIGAGYTF

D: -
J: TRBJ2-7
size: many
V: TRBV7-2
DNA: TGTGCCAGTTCTCGGGCGGGAAGGAGCGACGAGCAGTACTTC
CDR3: CASSRAGRSDEQYF

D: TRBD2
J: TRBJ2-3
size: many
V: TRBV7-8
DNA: TGTGCCAGCAGTTCTCTAGCGGGAGGACTAGATACGCAGTATTTT
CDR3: CASSSLAGGLDTQYF

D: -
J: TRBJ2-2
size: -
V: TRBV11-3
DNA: TGTGCCAGCAGCGCCCTAGGGAACACCGGGGAGCTGTTTTTT
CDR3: CASSALGNTGELFF

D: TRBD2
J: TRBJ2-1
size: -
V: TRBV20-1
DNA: TGCAGTGCTTGGAAGACTAGCAGCCCGACAATTGAGCAGTTCTTC
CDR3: CSAWKTSSPTIEQFF

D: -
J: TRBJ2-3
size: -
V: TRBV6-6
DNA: TGTGCCAGCCAAGACGGGGAAAGGACGCAGTATTTT
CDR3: CASQDGERTQYF

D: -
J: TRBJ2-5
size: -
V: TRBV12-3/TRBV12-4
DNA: TGTGCCAGCAGGCCCTGGGGCGCGGAGGTGTTTTTAGAGACCCAGTACTTC
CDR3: CASRPWGAEVFLETQYF

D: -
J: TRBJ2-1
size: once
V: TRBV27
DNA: TGTGCCAGCAGCATAAATGAGCAGTTCTTC
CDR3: CASSINEQFF

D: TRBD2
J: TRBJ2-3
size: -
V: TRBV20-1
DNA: TGCAGTGCCGACAAAGCGGGAGGGCGGAGAGATACGCAGTATTTT
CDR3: CSADKAGGRRDTQYF

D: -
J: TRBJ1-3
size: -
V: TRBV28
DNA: TGTGCCAGCACGCGCACGGGGGTACGAAACACCATATATTTT
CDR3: CASTRTGVRNTIYF

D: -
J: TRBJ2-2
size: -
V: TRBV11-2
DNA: TGTGCCAGCAGCTCCCTGAGGGGGGAGATAACCGGGGAGCTGTTTTTT
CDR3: CASSSLRGEITGELFF

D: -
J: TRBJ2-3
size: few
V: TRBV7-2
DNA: TGTGCCAGCAGCTTAGTGGCGGGCACAGATACGCAGTATTTT
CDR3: CASSLVAGTDTQYF

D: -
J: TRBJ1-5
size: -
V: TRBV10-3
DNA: TGTGCCATCAGCGAACGAAATCAGCCCCAGCATTTT
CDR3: CAISERNQPQHF

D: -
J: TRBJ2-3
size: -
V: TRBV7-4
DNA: TGTGCCAGCAGCTTAAGCTCGACTGAGACAGATACGCAGTATTTT
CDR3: CASSLSSTETDTQYF

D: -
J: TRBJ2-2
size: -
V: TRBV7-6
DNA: TGTGCCAGCAGCTTGGTCCTGGTCGGCACCGGGGAGCTGTTTTTT
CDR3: CASSLVLVGTGELFF

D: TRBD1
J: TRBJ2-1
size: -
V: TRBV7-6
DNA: TGTGCCAGCAGCGCATCGGACAGGGTTCACATCTCATCATTCTACAATGAGCAGTTCTTC
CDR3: CASSASDRVHISSFYNEQFF

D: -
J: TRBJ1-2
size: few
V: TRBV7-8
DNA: TGTGCCAGCAGCCCCTGGGACACCTATGGCTACACCTTC
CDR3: CASSPWDTYGYTF

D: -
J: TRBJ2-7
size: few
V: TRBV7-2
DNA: TGTGCCAGCAGCTTAGGGCAGACGGGAACCTACGAGCAGTACTTC
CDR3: CASSLGQTGTYEQYF

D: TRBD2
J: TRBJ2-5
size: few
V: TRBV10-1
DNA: TGCGCCAGCAGTGCCTCACTAGCGGGAGTTGAGACCCAGTACTTC
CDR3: CASSASLAGVETQYF

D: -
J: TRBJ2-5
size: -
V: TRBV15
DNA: TGTGCCACCAGCAGAGGCGGGATTGCGGCCCAGTACTTC
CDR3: CATSRGGIAAQYF

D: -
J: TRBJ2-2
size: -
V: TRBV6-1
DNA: TGTGCCAGTGGACGGGACCTTACCGGGGAGCTGTTTTTT
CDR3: CASGRDLTGELFF

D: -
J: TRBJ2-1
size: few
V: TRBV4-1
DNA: TGCGCCAGCAGCCCCGGCAGGCCGACCCCCCATGAGCAGTTCTTC
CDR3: CASSPGRPTPHEQFF

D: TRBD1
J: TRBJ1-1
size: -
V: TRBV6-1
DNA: TGTGCCAGCAGTCGACAGGGTCCGAACACTGAAGCTTTCTTT
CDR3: CASSRQGPNTEAFF

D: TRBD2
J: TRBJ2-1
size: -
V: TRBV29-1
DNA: TGCAGCGTCGCTTTAGCGGGAGGGGGCAATGAGCAGTTCTTC
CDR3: CSVALAGGGNEQFF

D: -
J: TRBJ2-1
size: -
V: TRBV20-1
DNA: TGCAGTGCTAGAGATCTCATAGCGGTATACAATGAGCAGTTCTTC
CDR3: CSARDLIAVYNEQFF

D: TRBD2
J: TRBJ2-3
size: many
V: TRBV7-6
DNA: TGTGCCAGCAGCTCCCCCCCTAGCGGGGGCGGGGATACGCAGTATTTT
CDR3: CASSSPPSGGGDTQYF

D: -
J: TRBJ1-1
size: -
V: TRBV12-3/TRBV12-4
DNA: TGTGCCAGCAGTTTAGGGCCGGGCCCAGGAACTGAAGCTTTCTTT
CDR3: CASSLGPGPGTEAFF

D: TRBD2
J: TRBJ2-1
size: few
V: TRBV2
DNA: TGTGCCAGCAGGCCCGCTAGCGGGGGTTACAATGAGCAGTTCTTC
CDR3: CASRPASGGYNEQFF

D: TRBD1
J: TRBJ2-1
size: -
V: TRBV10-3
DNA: TGTGCCATCGGACCGACACAGGGGGTCCAGGGAGGTGAGCAGTTCTTC
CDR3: CAIGPTQGVQGGEQFF

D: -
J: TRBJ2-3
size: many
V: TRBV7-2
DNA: TGTGCCAGCAGCTTATTCTACTACATAACAGATACGCAGTATTTT
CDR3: CASSLFYYITDTQYF

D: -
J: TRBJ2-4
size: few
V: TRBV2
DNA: TGTGCCAGCCTACCGGGACTCATAAACATTCAGTACTTC
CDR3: CASLPGLINIQYF

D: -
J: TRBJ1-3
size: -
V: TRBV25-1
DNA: TGTGCCAGCAGTGGATACAGGGTTTCTGGAAACACCATATATTTT
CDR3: CASSGYRVSGNTIYF

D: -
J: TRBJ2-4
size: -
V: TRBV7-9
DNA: TGTGCCAGCAGCTTAGCCCAGCTCGTAAACATTCAGTACTTC
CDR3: CASSLAQLVNIQYF

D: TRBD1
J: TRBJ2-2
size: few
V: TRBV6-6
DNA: TGTGCCAGCAGGGGACAGACGAACACCGGGGAGCTGTTTTTT
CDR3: CASRGQTNTGELFF

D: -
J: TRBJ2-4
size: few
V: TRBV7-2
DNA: TGTGCCAGCAGCCACCCAGAAAACATTCAGTACTTC
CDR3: CASSHPENIQYF

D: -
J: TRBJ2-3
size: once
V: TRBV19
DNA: TGTGCCAGTAGTCCAAGCCCGCCGTCCCGCCCAGATACGCAGTATTTT
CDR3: CASSPSPPSRPDTQYF

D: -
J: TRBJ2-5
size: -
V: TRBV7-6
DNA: TGTGCCAGCAGCGCAGCAGGGGCCCAGTACTTC
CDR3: CASSAAGAQYF

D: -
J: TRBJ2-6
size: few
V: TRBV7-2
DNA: TGTGCCAGCAGCATTCGGACCTCTGGGGCCAACGTCCTGACTTTC
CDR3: CASSIRTSGANVLTF

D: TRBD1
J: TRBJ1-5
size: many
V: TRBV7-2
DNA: TGTGCCAGCAGCATCTCAGGGGGTCGTAGCAATCAGCCCCAGCATTTT
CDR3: CASSISGGRSNQPQHF

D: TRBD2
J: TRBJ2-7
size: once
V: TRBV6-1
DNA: TGTGCCAGCAGAGACGGGAGGTCCTCCTACGAGCAGTACTTC
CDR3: CASRDGRSSYEQYF

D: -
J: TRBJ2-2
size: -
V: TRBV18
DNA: TGTGCCAGCTCAGGGGCCGCGACCGGGGAGCTGTTTTTT
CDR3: CASSGAATGELFF

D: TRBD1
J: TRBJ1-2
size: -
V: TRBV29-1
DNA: TGCAGCGTTGAGGCAGGGGGTGTCAATGGCTACACCTTC
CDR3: CSVEAGGVNGYTF

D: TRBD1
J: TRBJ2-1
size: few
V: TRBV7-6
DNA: TGTGCCAGCAGCAGTATCAAAGGGGGCTGGGCCTACAATGAGCAGTTCTTC
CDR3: CASSSIKGGWAYNEQFF

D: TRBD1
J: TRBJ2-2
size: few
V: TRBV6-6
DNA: TGTGCCAGCAGACACACAGGGCCGTGGATCAGGGGGCCCGGGGAGCTGTTTTTT
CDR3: CASRHTGPWIRGPGELFF

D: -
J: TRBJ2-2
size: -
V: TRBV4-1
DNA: TGCGCCAGCAGCCAAGTACGGCTGTTAATCACCGGGGAGCTGTTTTTT
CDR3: CASSQVRLLITGELFF

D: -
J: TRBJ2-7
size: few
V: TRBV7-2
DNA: TGTGCCAGCAGCTCCCGACCGATCTACGAGCAGTACTTC
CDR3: CASSSRPIYEQYF

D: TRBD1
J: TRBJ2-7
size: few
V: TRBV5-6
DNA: TGTGCCAGCAGAAAAACAGGGGATCCCTTAGGAGACGAGCAGTACTTC
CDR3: CASRKTGDPLGDEQYF

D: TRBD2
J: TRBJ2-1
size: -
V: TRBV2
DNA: TGTGCCAGCGTCGGACTAGCGGGGGGGTCCTCCTACAATGAGCAGTTCTTC
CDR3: CASVGLAGGSSYNEQFF

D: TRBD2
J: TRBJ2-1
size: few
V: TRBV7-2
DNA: TGTGCCAGCAGCTTAGGTCGGTGGGGACTAGCGGGAGGTAATGAGCAGTTCTTC
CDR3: CASSLGRWGLAGGNEQFF

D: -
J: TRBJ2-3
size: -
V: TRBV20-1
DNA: TGCAGTGCTAGTCCAGGGGCCACAGATACGCAGTATTTT
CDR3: CSASPGATDTQYF

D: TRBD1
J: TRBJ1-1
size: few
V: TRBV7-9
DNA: TGTGCCAGCAGCCACAGACAGGGCCTCATGAACACTGAAGCTTTCTTT
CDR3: CASSHRQGLMNTEAFF

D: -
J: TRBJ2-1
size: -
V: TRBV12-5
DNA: TGTGCTAGTGGTTTGGTAGCGAGTGACAATGAGCAGTTCTTC
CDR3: CASGLVASDNEQFF

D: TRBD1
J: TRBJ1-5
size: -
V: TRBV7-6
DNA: TGTGCCAGCAGCGGACAGGGTTTCAATCAGCCCCAGCATTTT
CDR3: CASSGQGFNQPQHF